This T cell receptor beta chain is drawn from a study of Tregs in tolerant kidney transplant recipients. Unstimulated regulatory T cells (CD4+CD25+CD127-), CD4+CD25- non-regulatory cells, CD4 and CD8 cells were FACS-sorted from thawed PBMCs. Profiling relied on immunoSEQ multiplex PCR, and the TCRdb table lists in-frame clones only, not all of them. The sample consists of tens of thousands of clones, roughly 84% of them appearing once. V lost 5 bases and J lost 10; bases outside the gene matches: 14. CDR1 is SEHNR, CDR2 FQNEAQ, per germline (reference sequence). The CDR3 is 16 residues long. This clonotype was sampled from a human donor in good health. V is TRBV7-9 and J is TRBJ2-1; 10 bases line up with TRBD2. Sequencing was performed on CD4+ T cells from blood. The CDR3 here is CASSPQFGLADIEQFF. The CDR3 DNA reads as TGTGCCAGCAGCCCCCAGTTTGGACTAGCGGATATAGAGCAGTTCTTC.